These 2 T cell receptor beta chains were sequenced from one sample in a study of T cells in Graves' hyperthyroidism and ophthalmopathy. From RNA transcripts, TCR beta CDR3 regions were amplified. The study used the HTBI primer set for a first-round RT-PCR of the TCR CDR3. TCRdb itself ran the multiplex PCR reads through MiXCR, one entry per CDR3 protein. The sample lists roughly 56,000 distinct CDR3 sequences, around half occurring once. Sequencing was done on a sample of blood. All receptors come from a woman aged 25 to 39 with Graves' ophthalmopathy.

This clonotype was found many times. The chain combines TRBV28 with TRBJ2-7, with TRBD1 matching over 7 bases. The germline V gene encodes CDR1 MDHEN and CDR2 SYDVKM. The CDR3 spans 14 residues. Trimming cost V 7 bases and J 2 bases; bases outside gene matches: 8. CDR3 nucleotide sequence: TGTGCCAGCAAGGCCAGGGGGTTGACCTACGAGCAGTACTTC. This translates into CASKARGLTYEQYF.

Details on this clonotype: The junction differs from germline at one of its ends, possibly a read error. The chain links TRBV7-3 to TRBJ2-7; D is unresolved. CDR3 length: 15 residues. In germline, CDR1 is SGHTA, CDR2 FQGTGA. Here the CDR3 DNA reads TGTGCCAGCAGCCATGGTGGTAGATACTCCTCCGAGCAGTACTTC. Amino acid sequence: CASSHGGRYSSEQYF.